The clone carrying this T cell receptor beta chain was detected a few times. Antigen: not known. This CDR3 spans 14 amino acids. Germline V lookup: CDR1 SGHRS, CDR2 YFSETQ. V shed 7 bases and J 4 bases; nucleotides not matched to a gene: 10. These data belong to a study of Graves' ophthalmopathy and Graves' hyperthyroidism. Findings and limits, study-wide: In blood, most expanded thyroid clonotypes above 0.001 frequency were also detected.

RNA transcripts yielded amplified TCR beta CDR3 regions. Second-round multiplex PCR followed a first-round RT-PCR using HTBI primers. TCRdb independently ran MiXCR on the multiplex PCR reads; one entry per CDR3 protein. The data contain 680,000 or so distinct CDR3 sequences, 22% of them singletons. Uncontrolled infections, pregnancy, lactation or other autoimmune diseases led to patient exclusion. Clinical symptoms, serum thyroxine, TRAb, thyroid ultrasound and orbital computed tomography were relied on for diagnosis. Sequencing used peripheral blood. The chain couples TRBV5-1 to TRBJ2-5; 7 nucleotides agree with TRBD1. The clonotype originates from a woman aged 18 to 35 with stable Graves' hyperthyroidism. Some clones in this sample may be carry-over from other donors' samples. CDR3 loop: CASRGDSFLETQYF. CDR3 nucleotides: TGCGCCAGCCGAGGGGACAGCTTTTTAGAGACCCAGTACTTC. Combining the CDR3 with reference TRBV5-1 and TRBJ2-5 gives the whole variable domain KAGVTQTPRYLIKTRGQQVTLSCSPISGHRSVSWYQQTPGQGLQFLFEYFSETQRNKGNFPGRFSGRQFSNSRSEMNVSTLELGDSALYLCASRGDSFLETQYFGPGTRLLVL.